The clone carrying this TCR beta chain was observed many times. The treatment: skin biopsy from PPD injection site in Mantoux-positive individual. The library had UMIs added by 3' ligation of an oligonucleotide to TCR cDNA. Individuals with a positive Mantoux test gave biopsies from PPD-injected skin. This record belongs to a study of naive and memory T cell subsets. Ligated cDNA underwent four rounds of PCR with nested alpha and beta constant region primers and SP2. A single record per CDR3 protein comes from TCRdb applying MiXCR to the UMI-ligation and nested PCR reads. The sample lists tens of thousands of distinct CDR3 sequences, more than 6.5% occurring once. The V gene lost 0 bases and the J gene lost 3 bases, with 12 bases spanning the gap. Germline values: CDR1 SGDLS, CDR2 YYNGEE. There are 15 residues in the CDR3.

The chain employs TRBV9 and TRBJ1-2; no reliable D call. The specimen was skin, collected from a tuberculin skin test site. This TCR derives from an adult in good health. CDR3 sequence (DNA): TGTGCCAGCAGCGTAGAAGGGTCTGGTGACTATGGCTACACCTTC. Encoded protein: CASSVEGSGDYGYTF.